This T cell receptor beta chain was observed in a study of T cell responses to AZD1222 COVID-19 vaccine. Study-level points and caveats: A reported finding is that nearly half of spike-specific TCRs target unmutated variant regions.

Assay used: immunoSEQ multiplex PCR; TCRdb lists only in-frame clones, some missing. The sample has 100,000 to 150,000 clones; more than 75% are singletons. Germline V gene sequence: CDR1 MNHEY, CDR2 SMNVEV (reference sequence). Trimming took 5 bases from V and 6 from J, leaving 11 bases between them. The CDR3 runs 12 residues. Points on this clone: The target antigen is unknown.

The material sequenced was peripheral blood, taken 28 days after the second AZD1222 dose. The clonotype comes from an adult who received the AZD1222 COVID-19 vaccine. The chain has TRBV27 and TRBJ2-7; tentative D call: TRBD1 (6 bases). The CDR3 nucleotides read TGTGCCAGCAGTAGGGGGTACTCCGAGCAGTACTTC. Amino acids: CASSRGYSEQYF.